Following are 6 T cell receptor beta chains from one sample sequenced in a study of beta chain features in type 1 diabetes (dated 2018 in TCRdb). The paper as a whole reports these results and caveats: A moderate but significant shortening of TCRB CDR3 length was observed in type 1 diabetes patients in all four CD4+ subsets.

Receptors were amplified or captured by the immunoSEQ multiplex PCR assay. The entire amount of isolated RNA was reverse transcribed using the High Capacity cDNA Reverse Transcription Kit, so the sequenced TCRB transcripts were expressed ones. Here the immuneACCESS table is served through TCRdb, limited to in-frame sequences with V and J called. Missing clones are a known gap in these copies; in checked studies unresolved V genes cover under half, and the rest lacks a known reason. The sample includes more than 300,000 clones, with about 10% observed a single time. The leading ten clones occupy approximately 0.6% of the sample. For these receptors, no antigen is known. Source material: central memory CD4+ T cells from blood. The receptor source for this set is a man aged 25 to 45 with type 1 diabetes.

This clone showed up just a few times. The CDR3 sequence: CAIGSHQANTEAFF. CDR3 DNA sequence: TGTGCCATCGGGTCCCATCAAGCGAACACTGAAGCTTTCTTT. This chain uses TRBV10-3 with TRBJ1-1, with D uncertain. Deletions cut 8 bases from V and 1 base from J, with 14 bases between. Germline CDR1 ENHRY, CDR2 SYGVKD. This CDR3 contains 14 residues.

The V gene is TRBV7-2, the J gene TRBJ2-3; TRBD2 matches at 11 bases. Germline V gene sequence: CDR1 SGHTA, CDR2 FQGNSA. The CDR3 runs to 19 residues. V shed 1 base and J 4 bases; nucleotides not matched to a gene: 13. The CDR3 region is CASSLVALAGDPVADTQYF. The CDR3 nucleotides are TGTGCCAGCAGCTTAGTTGCACTAGCGGGGGACCCCGTTGCAGATACGCAGTATTTT.

This sequence joins TRBV30 and TRBJ1-2; 9 nucleotides match TRBD1. CDR1 and CDR2 from the germline V gene are GTSNPN and SVGIG (reference sequence). With 1 base clipped from V and 7 bases from J, the junction kept 7 bases outside the gene matches. There are 14 residues in the CDR3. The CDR3: CAWSGGTGRGGYTF. The CDR3 DNA follows: TGTGCCTGGAGTGGAGGGACAGGGCGGGGTGGCTACACCTTC.

V and J are TRBV4-3 and TRBJ2-1; no definite D call. The CDR3 extends over 16 amino acids. The V end was cut by 0 bases, the J end by 3 bases, with 12 bases between. Germline CDR1 LGHNA, CDR2 YSLEER. The DNA for the CDR3 is TGCGCCAGCAGCCAAGATCGGGCTTCTAGCTACAATGAGCAGTTCTTC. It yields the protein CASSQDRASSYNEQFF.

This rearrangement joins TRBV28 to TRBJ1-2; TRBD1 is a possible D gene (6 bases). From germline, CDR1 is MDHEN and CDR2 SYDVKM. The CDR3 is 16 residues long. The ends were cut back, 3 bases at V and 8 bases at J, with 22 bases in the middle. CDR3 coding DNA: TGTGCCAGCAGTTTTAACGCCTTCCAGGGGCAAGGGGGCTACACCTTC. Protein product: CASSFNAFQGQGGYTF.

The J gene is TRBJ1-1, the V gene TRBV6-5, with 9 bases identical to TRBD1. The germline V gene has CDR1 MNHEY and CDR2 SVGAGI. The trim removed 6 bases at V and 5 bases at J, leaving 10 bases unmatched. The CDR3 sequence is 15 residues long. DNA of the CDR3: TGTGCCAGCAGACGAATACAGGGGGCCAATACTGAAGCTTTCTTT. Translation: CASRRIQGANTEAFF.